The T cell receptor beta chain described here comes from a study of CD8 T cells in ankylosing spondylitis. Points from the study as a whole: There was a TCR beta motif, made of eight highly homologous variants, that appeared characteristic of ankylosing spondylitis blood.

V dropped 4 bases and J dropped 8 bases, with 13 bases sitting between them. Germline V gene data show CDR1 as SGHKS and CDR2 as YYEKEE (reference sequence). CDR3 length: 13 residues. Note on this clonotype: Its specificity is unknown.

TCRdb redid the calling of the 5' RACE reads with MiXCR, one entry per CDR3 protein. The table shows about 540,000 distinct CDR3 sequences, with about an eighth occurring only once. Sequenced material: blood, either unsorted or a sorted T cell fraction (not recorded which). The sequence was collected from a male donor with ankylosing spondylitis. This chain connects TRBV5-5 to TRBJ1-3, with D possibly being TRBD1 (5 bases). CDR3: CASSRRRVDTIYF. CDR3 nucleotides: TGTGCCAGCAGCCGCCGCAGGGTTGACACCATATATTTT.